These 16 T cell receptor beta chains were all obtained from the same sample, sequenced in a study of T cell changes during pregnancy in multiple sclerosis. TCRdb's copy holds only in-frame clones and misses some; the assay was immunoSEQ multiplex PCR. Among 84,000 or so clones listed, about 95% were seen once. The sample here was peripheral blood, taken in the third trimester of pregnancy. Receptor source: a female donor with multiple sclerosis, enrolled in a pregnancy study.

V is TRBV5-1 and J is TRBJ2-1; TRBD2 agrees at 12 bases. The V segment lost 4 bases and the J segment 0 bases; nucleotides outside the gene matches: 2. Germline values: CDR1 SGHRS, CDR2 YFSETQ. The length of the CDR3 is 16 residues. CDR3: CASSKGLAGSYNEQFF. The CDR3 coding sequence is TGCGCCAGCAGCAAGGGACTAGCGGGCTCCTACAATGAGCAGTTCTTC.

J is TRBJ2-2 and V is TRBV11-3; D ambiguous. There are 14 residues in the CDR3. Germline V gene lookup returns CDR1 SGHNT and CDR2 YENEEA. Trimming took off 1 base at V and 6 bases at J, with 9 bases between the two ends. In nucleotides, the CDR3 is TGTGCCAGCAGCTTAGGAGTCTTGGCCGGGGAGCTGTTTTTT. It translates to CASSLGVLAGELFF.

The chain combines TRBV6-5 with TRBJ2-5, with 7 positions matching TRBD1. CDR1 MNHEY and CDR2 SVGAGI come from the germline V gene. Trimming removed 6 bases from V and 2 bases from J; junction bases left unmatched: 6. The CDR3 is made up of 14 amino acids. The CDR3 nucleotides are TGTGCCAGCAGCCCTTACAGGGGACAAGAGACCCAGTACTTC. It yields the protein CASSPYRGQETQYF.

The gene calls are TRBV14 and TRBJ2-3; TRBD1 is a possible D gene (6 bases). With 1 base removed from V and 2 bases from J, the gap between germline ends came to 16 bases. The CDR3 has 17 residues. The germline V gene has CDR1 SGHDN and CDR2 FVKESK. The CDR3 is CASSQGVRGLHTDTQYF. The CDR3 DNA sequence: TGTGCCAGCAGCCAAGGGGTCAGGGGCCTCCACACAGATACGCAGTATTTT.

This chain connects TRBV11-2 to TRBJ2-1; D is possibly TRBD1 (5 bases). Germline CDR1 and CDR2: SGHAT and FQNNGV. The CDR3 has 16 amino acids. Between the trimmed V and J ends, which lost 4 bases and 4 bases, there was a span of 17 bases. The CDR3 DNA is TGTGCCAGCAGCTCCAGATCTCGGACAAGGTACAATGAGCAGTTCTTC. This sequence encodes CASSSRSRTRYNEQFF.

The gene calls are TRBV19 and TRBJ2-5; 8 bases match TRBD1. This CDR3 has 14 residues. Germline V CDR1 and CDR2: LNHDA, SQIVND (reference sequence). V was clipped by 3 bases and J by 0 bases; unmatched bases: 0. CDR3 protein: CASSMDRDQETQYF. The CDR3 bases are TGTGCCAGTAGTATGGACAGGGACCAAGAGACCCAGTACTTC.

The chain is built from TRBV11-2 and TRBJ1-4; 7 nucleotides agree with TRBD1. Per the germline V gene, CDR1 is SGHAT and CDR2 is FQNNGV. Trimming took 11 bases from V and 4 from J; bases not matched to a gene: 10. The CDR3 is 14 residues long. This chain's CDR3 is CASRQGVYNEKLFF. For the CDR3, the DNA is TGTGCCTCAAGGCAGGGGGTGTATAATGAAAAACTGTTTTTT.

V gene TRBV6-1 combines with J gene TRBJ1-4; D is unclear. This CDR3 is 15 amino acids long. Trimming pared 0 bases from V and 5 bases from J, leaving 10 bases between. Germline CDR1 reads MNHNS; CDR2 reads SASEGT. The CDR3 protein is CASSEAHQANEKLFF. The CDR3 bases are TGTGCCAGCAGTGAAGCTCACCAGGCGAATGAAAAACTGTTTTTT.

The genes are TRBV14 and TRBJ1-1; D is uncertain. From germline, CDR1 is SGHDN and CDR2 FVKESK. V was trimmed by 0 bases and J by 0 bases, leaving 14 bases between them. The CDR3 sequence is 17 residues long. The CDR3 coding sequence is TGTGCCAGCAGCCAAGATAGTGTTTCCCTTATGAACACTGAAGCTTTCTTT. It yields the protein CASSQDSVSLMNTEAFF.

The gene calls are TRBV28 and TRBJ2-7; 7 nucleotides match TRBD1. The V gene end was trimmed by 3 bases and the J gene end by 4 bases; junction bases not matched to a gene: 9. CDR1 and CDR2 (germline): MDHEN, SYDVKM. This CDR3 is built from 15 residues. The CDR3 here is CASSFFGQGEYEQYF. CDR3 sequence (DNA): TGTGCCAGCAGTTTTTTCGGGCAGGGGGAGTACGAGCAGTACTTC.

This clone was seen just once. The V call is TRBV2, the J call TRBJ2-1, with D perhaps matching TRBD2 (6 bases). This CDR3 is 15 amino acids long. CDR1 and CDR2 (germline): SNHLY, FYNNEI. V was shortened by 6 bases and J by 7 bases, with 19 bases between the two germline ends. The CDR3 spells CASSDDWGVGNEQFF. CDR3 nucleotide sequence: TGTGCCAGCAGCGACGACTGGGGGGTCGGGAATGAGCAGTTCTTC.

The chain employs TRBV19 and TRBJ2-2, with unresolved D. CDR1 is LNHDA, CDR2 SQIVND, per germline (reference sequence). The CDR3 contains 13 residues. The V gene lost 5 bases and the J gene lost 4 bases, with 8 bases spanning the gap. The CDR3 protein is CASSPALTGELFF. The CDR3 region has the DNA TGTGCCAGTAGTCCCGCACTCACCGGGGAGCTGTTTTTT.

The rearrangement uses TRBV11-2 and TRBJ1-3, with no clear D. Germline CDR1 SGHAT, CDR2 FQNNGV. The V and J ends lost 3 bases and 0 bases respectively, with 15 bases between them. The CDR3 totals 17 residues. DNA of the CDR3: TGTGCCAGCAGCTTCTTCGAGCTCAAAGACTCTGGAAACACCATATATTTT. Translating gives CASSFFELKDSGNTIYF.

The count of this clone is one. The V and J genes are TRBV27 and TRBJ2-3; D call uncertain. Germline CDR1 and CDR2: MNHEY and SMNVEV (reference sequence). This CDR3 has 12 amino acids. Trimming took off 4 bases at V and 5 bases at J, with 7 bases between the two ends. In DNA form, the CDR3 reads TGTGCCAGCAGTTCCCTTAAAGATACGCAGTATTTT. This sequence encodes CASSSLKDTQYF.

The DNA for the CDR3 is TGTGCCAGCTTCAACAGGGTTGGCCATAGCAATCAGCCCCAGCATTTT. Its translation: CASFNRVGHSNQPQHF. The V and J genes are TRBV19 and TRBJ1-5, with TRBD1 as a possible D gene (6 bases). V gave up 9 bases and J gave up 0 bases, with 18 bases separating them. Germline values: CDR1 LNHDA, CDR2 SQIVND (reference sequence). This CDR3 region has 16 residues.

This chain links TRBV7-9 with TRBJ1-2; 7 nucleotides agree with TRBD1. After removal of 5 bases from V and 6 bases from J, the junction contained 9 bases not matched to a gene. From germline, CDR1 is SEHNR and CDR2 FQNEAQ (reference sequence). The CDR3 length is 14 residues. The CDR3 region has the DNA TGTGCCAGCAGCCAGACCGGAACAGGGGATGGCTACACCTTC. Its translation: CASSQTGTGDGYTF.